These 28 T cell receptor beta chains were all obtained from the same sample, sequenced in a study of monozygotic twins with inflammatory bowel disease. TCRdb reprocessed the 5' RACE reads; each CDR3 protein has one entry and no DNA is given. The sample data list under 200,000 distinct CDR3 sequences. Source material: blood. The receptors here all came from a human donor with ulcerative colitis or Crohn's disease, or a healthy co-twin of an affected twin (not recorded which).

This rearrangement joins TRBV28 to TRBJ1-1. Germline values: CDR1 MDHEN, CDR2 SYDVKM. CDR3 length: 13 amino acids. The CDR3 protein is CASSLSWNTEVFF.

V usage is TRBV29-1 and J usage is TRBJ2-7; TCRdb selects TRBD2, and the lack of DNA leaves this call unchecked. Germline V gene data show CDR1 as SQVTM and CDR2 as ANQGSEA. This CDR3 region has 14 residues. CDR3 region: CSVEDWASSYEQYF.

The chain carries TRBV6-5 and TRBJ1-5. This CDR3 region has 14 residues. Germline V lookup: CDR1 MNHEY, CDR2 SVGAGI. CDR3 residues: CASSYYPVGQPQHF.

J is TRBJ2-7 and V is TRBV20-1; TCRdb gives TRBD1 as the D gene, but with no DNA this cannot be confirmed. CDR3 size: 15 residues. The germline gives CDR1 DFQATT, CDR2 SNEGSKA (reference sequence). The CDR3 sequence: CSARPGRSNNYEQYF.

The V and J genes are TRBV7-2 and TRBJ2-3; TCRdb calls TRBD2, which cannot be checked without DNA. Germline CDR1 reads SGHTA; CDR2 reads FQGNSA. This CDR3 is 14 amino acids long. CDR3 protein: CASSRTGTSGGCNF. The variable domain in full, with the rest retrieved from reference TRBV7-2 and TRBJ2-3, is GAGVSQSPSNKVTEKGKDVELRCDPISGHTALYWYRQSLGQGLEFLIYFQGNSAPDKSGLPSDRFSAERTGGSVSTLTIQRTQQEDSAVYLCASSRTGTSGGCNFGPGTRLTVL.

CDR3 protein: CASSLVHRGLDGYTF. The chain uses TRBV11-2 and TRBJ1-2; TCRdb outputs TRBD1, but without DNA this stays unchecked. Germline V gene data show CDR1 as SGHAT and CDR2 as FQNNGV. The CDR3 has 15 residues.

This clonotype registers medium-sized (0.01 to 0.1%) by frequency. The chain couples TRBV20-1 to TRBJ2-1. The germline CDR1 and CDR2 sequences are DFQATT and SNEGSKA (reference sequence). This CDR3 region has 16 residues. Here the CDR3 reads CSARQTLHLKYNEQFF.

The rearrangement joins TRBV18 to TRBJ2-7; TCRdb picks TRBD1, but there is no DNA to check that call. The germline V gene has CDR1 KGHSH and CDR2 LQKENI. The CDR3 sequence is 13 residues long. The CDR3 sequence is CASSTNRGAEQYF.

This rearrangement joins TRBV7-8 to TRBJ2-7; TCRdb reports TRBD2, a call that lacks DNA to check it against. The germline V gene has CDR1 SGHVS and CDR2 FQNEAQ. This CDR3 has 12 amino acids. CDR3: CASSPLHYEQYF. The entire variable domain, with the rest obtained from reference TRBV7-8 and TRBJ2-7, is as follows: GAGVSQSPRYKVAKRGQDVALRCDPISGHVSLFWYQQALGQGPEFLTYFQNEAQLDKSGLPSDRFFAERPEGSVSTLKIQRTQQEDSAVYLCASSPLHYEQYFGPGTRLTVT.

The chain joins TRBV5-4 to TRBJ1-1; no DNA is available, so the TRBD1 call from TCRdb remains unchecked. The CDR3 loop spans 14 amino acids. The germline CDR1 and CDR2 sequences are SGHNT and YYREEE (reference sequence). This CDR3 reads CASSFGTRATEAFF.

The chain employs TRBV5-1 and TRBJ1-2; the D call from TCRdb, TRBD1, cannot be confirmed without DNA. CDR3 length equals 15 residues. In germline, CDR1 is SGHRS, CDR2 YFSETQ. The CDR3 loop reads CASSAQGAGNYGYTF.

J is TRBJ2-1 and V is TRBV7-9; lacking DNA, the TRBD1 call made by TCRdb goes unchecked. The CDR3 spans 14 residues. Germline V lookup: CDR1 SEHNR, CDR2 FQNEAQ (reference sequence). CDR3 sequence: CASSLQGAYNEQFF. The entire variable domain, with the rest obtained from reference TRBV7-9 and TRBJ2-1, is as follows: DTGVSQNPRHKITKRGQNVTFRCDPISEHNRLYWYRQTLGQGPEFLTYFQNEAQLEKSRLLSDRFSAERPKGSFSTLEIQRTEQGDSAMYLCASSLQGAYNEQFFGPGTRLTVL.

The CDR3 spells CSAREVPNEKLFF. The chain recombines TRBV20-1 with TRBJ1-4. Germline V CDR1 and CDR2: DFQATT, SNEGSKA (reference sequence). This CDR3 has 13 amino acids.

The V call is TRBV24-1, the J call TRBJ1-5; as DNA is missing, the TRBD1 call by TCRdb cannot be tested. There are 17 residues in the CDR3. Germline V gene sequence: CDR1 KGHDR, CDR2 SFDVKD. The CDR3 sequence: CATSDAGLQGSYQPQHF.

The V call is TRBV7-3, the J call TRBJ2-1; absent DNA, TCRdb's TRBD1 call cannot be checked. CDR1 is SGHTA and CDR2 is FQGTGA in the germline V gene. This CDR3 region has 15 residues. The CDR3 protein is CASSLAVGGYNEQFF.

This chain uses TRBV12-3 or TRBV12-4 with TRBJ1-5; lacking DNA, the TRBD1 call made by TCRdb goes unchecked. The CDR3 covers 14 residues. CDR3 sequence: CASSPTGLVQPQHF.

V and J are TRBV13 and TRBJ2-2; TCRdb gives TRBD2 as the D gene, but with no DNA this cannot be confirmed. The germline V gene encodes CDR1 PRHDT and CDR2 FYEKMQ (reference sequence). The CDR3 contains 15 residues. CDR3 in amino acids: CASSSGLVNTGELFF.

This chain connects TRBV25-1 to TRBJ1-5. Germline assignment: CDR1 MGHDK and CDR2 SYGVNS. This CDR3 is built from 12 residues. The CDR3 loop reads CASSEVGQPQHF. The full variable domain, its missing parts supplied by reference TRBV25-1 and TRBJ1-5, is EADIYQTPRYLVIGTGKKITLECSQTMGHDKMYWYQQDPGMELHLIHYSYGVNSTEKGDLSSESTVSRIRTEHFPLTLESARPSHTSQYLCASSEVGQPQHFGDGTRLSIL.

The rearrangement joins TRBV12-3 or TRBV12-4 to TRBJ2-2; TCRdb reports TRBD2, a call that lacks DNA to check it against. The CDR3 runs 17 residues. CDR3 loop: CASTLGLAGGGTGELFF.

V gene TRBV7-3 combines with J gene TRBJ1-4. Germline loops: CDR1 SGHTA, CDR2 FQGTGA. The CDR3 runs 13 residues. CDR3 protein: CASSPREGEKLFF.

The V call is TRBV28, the J call TRBJ1-3. Germline CDR1 MDHEN, CDR2 SYDVKM. The CDR3 totals 16 residues. The CDR3 loop is CASSLYPRFSGNTIYF.

J is TRBJ2-7 and V is TRBV2; there is no DNA to check the TCRdb D call of TRBD2. Per germline, CDR1 SNHLY and CDR2 FYNNEI. The CDR3 runs 15 residues. CDR3 loop: CASSGTSGRYYEQYF.

The chain couples TRBV6-1 to TRBJ2-7; TCRdb's D call, TRBD1, is unchecked because there is no DNA. Germline CDR1 reads MNHNS; CDR2 reads SASEGT. This CDR3 region has 14 residues. The CDR3 protein is CASSDQRQSYEQYF.

This chain uses TRBV15 with TRBJ1-2; TCRdb proposes TRBD1, but this gene call is untestable without DNA. Germline CDR1 reads LNHNV; CDR2 reads YYDKDF (reference sequence). This CDR3 has 15 residues. CDR3 amino acids: CATSRDGQAYYGYTF.

This rearrangement joins TRBV28 to TRBJ2-2; the TCRdb call, TRBD1, lacks DNA for checking. This CDR3 has 13 residues. The germline V gene has CDR1 MDHEN and CDR2 SYDVKM. CDR3 loop: CASSQQGFGELFF.

The rearrangement links TRBV5-5 to TRBJ1-2; lacking DNA, the TRBD1 call made by TCRdb goes unchecked. Germline V gene data show CDR1 as SGHKS and CDR2 as YYEKEE (reference sequence). The CDR3 runs 13 residues. CDR3 protein: CASSSGVGYGYTF.

The chain carries TRBV7-9 and TRBJ2-1; checking the TCRdb D call of TRBD1 is not possible without DNA. Germline loops: CDR1 SEHNR, CDR2 FQNEAQ (reference sequence). There are 15 residues in the CDR3. CDR3 protein: CASSPRTGGYNEQFF.

V is TRBV21-1 and J is TRBJ2-7. TRBV21-1 is noted as a pseudogene. The CDR3 contains 13 residues. The CDR3 is CASSNMRRCEQYF.